This paragraph reports one T cell receptor (beta chain). These data are taken from a study of T cell responses to AZD1222 COVID-19 vaccine. TCRdb's copy holds only in-frame clones and misses some; the assay was immunoSEQ multiplex PCR. The sample consists of over 50,000 clones, 80% to 85% of them appearing once. The sequence derives from an adult in good health. Sequencing used peripheral blood, obtained on day 0 of AZD1222 vaccination.

CDR3 amino acids: CASSQINSLGGELFF. The DNA of the CDR3 is TGTGCCAGCAGCCAGATAAACAGCCTGGGCGGGGAGCTGTTTTTT. The gene calls are TRBV5-5 and TRBJ2-2; D is uncertain. Germline lookup yields CDR1 SGHKS and CDR2 YYEKEE (reference sequence). With 4 bases removed from V and 7 bases from J, the gap between germline ends came to 17 bases. This CDR3 is 15 amino acids long.